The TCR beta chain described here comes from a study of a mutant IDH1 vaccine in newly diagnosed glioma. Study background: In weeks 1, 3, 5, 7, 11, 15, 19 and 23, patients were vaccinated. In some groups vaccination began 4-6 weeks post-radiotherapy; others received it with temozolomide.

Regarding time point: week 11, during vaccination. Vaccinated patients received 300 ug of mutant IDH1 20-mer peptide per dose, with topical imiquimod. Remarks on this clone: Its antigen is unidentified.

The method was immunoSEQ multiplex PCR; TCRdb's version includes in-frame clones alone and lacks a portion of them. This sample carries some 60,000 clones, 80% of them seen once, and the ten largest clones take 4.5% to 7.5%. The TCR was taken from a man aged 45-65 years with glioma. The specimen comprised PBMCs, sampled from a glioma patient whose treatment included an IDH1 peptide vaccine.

The CDR3 DNA reads TGTGCCAGCAGAGCGACAGGGGGTTCCTACGAGCAGTACTTC. It specifies CASRATGGSYEQYF. The rearrangement links TRBV28 to TRBJ2-7, with TRBD1 matching 9 bases. From germline, CDR1 is MDHEN and CDR2 SYDVKM. Losses at the gene ends were 6 bases for V and 1 base for J; bases not matched to a gene: 4. This CDR3 spans 14 amino acids.